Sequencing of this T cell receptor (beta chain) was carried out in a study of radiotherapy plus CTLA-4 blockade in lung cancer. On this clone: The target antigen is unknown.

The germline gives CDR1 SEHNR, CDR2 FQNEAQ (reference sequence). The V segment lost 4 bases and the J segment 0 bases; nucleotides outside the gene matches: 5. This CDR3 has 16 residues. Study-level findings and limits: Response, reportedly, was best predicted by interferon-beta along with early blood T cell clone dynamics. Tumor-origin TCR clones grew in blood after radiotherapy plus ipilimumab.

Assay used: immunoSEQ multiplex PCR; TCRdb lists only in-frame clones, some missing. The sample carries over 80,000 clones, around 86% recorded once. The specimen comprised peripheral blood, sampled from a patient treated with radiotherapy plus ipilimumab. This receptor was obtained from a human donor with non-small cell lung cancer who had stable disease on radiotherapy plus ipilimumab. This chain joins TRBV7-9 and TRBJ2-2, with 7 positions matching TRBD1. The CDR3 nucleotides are TGTGCCAGCAGCTCCGACAGGGCATCGAACACCGGGGAGCTGTTTTTT. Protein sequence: CASSSDRASNTGELFF.